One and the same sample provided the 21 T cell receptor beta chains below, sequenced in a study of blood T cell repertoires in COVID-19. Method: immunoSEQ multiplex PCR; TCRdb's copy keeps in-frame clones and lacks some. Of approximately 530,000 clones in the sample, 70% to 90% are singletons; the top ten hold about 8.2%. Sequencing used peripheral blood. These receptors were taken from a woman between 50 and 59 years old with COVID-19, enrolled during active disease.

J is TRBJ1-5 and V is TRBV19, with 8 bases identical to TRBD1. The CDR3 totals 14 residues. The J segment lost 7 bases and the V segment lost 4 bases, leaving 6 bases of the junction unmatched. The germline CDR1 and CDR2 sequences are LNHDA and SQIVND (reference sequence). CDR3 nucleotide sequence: TGTGCCAGTAGTACCCCCAGGGGGCCACAGCCCCAGCATTTT. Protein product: CASSTPRGPQPQHF.

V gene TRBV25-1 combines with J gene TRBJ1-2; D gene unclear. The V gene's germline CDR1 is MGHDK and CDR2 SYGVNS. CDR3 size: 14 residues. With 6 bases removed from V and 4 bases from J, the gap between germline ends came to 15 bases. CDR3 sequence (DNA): TGTGCCAGCAGCGACCTTGGGCAGATCTATGGCTACACCTTC. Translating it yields CASSDLGQIYGYTF.

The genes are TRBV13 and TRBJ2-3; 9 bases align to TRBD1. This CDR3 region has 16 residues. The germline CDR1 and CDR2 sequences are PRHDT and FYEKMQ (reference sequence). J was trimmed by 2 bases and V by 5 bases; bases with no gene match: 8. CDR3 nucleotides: TGTGCCAGCAGCCGTCCCGGGACAGGGATCACAGATACGCAGTATTTT. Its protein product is CASSRPGTGITDTQYF.

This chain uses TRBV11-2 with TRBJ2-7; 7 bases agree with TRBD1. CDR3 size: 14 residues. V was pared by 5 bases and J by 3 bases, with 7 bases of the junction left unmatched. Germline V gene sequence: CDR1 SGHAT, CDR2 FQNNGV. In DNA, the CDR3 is TGTGCCAGCAGCCCCCGGGCAGGGGGCTACGAGCAGTACTTC. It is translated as CASSPRAGGYEQYF.

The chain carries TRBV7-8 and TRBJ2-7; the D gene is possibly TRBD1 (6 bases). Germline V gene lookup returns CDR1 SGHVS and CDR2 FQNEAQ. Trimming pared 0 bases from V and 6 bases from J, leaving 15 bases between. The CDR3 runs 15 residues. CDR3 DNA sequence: TGTGCCAGCAGCTTAGCAGGGACATGGATCAGCGAGCAGTACTTC. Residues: CASSLAGTWISEQYF. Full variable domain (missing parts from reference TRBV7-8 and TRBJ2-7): GAGVSQSPRYKVAKRGQDVALRCDPISGHVSLFWYQQALGQGPEFLTYFQNEAQLDKSGLPSDRFFAERPEGSVSTLKIQRTQQEDSAVYLCASSLAGTWISEQYFGPGTRLTVT.

The CDR3: CASSLVGQASSYEQYF. The DNA for the CDR3 is TGTGCCAGCAGTTTAGTCGGACAGGCCTCCTCCTACGAGCAGTACTTC. This chain connects TRBV6-5 to TRBJ2-7; the match to TRBD1 covers 7 bases. This CDR3 comprises 16 residues. Unmatched junction bases numbered 9, after V lost 4 bases and J lost 0 bases. Per germline, CDR1 MNHEY and CDR2 SVGAGI.

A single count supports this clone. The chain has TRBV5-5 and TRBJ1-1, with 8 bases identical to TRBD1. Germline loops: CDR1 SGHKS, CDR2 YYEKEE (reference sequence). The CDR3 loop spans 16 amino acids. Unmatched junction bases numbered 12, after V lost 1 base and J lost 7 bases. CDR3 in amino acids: CASSLWGRGTGREAFF. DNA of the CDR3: TGTGCCAGCAGCTTGTGGGGTCGGGGGACAGGCCGTGAAGCTTTCTTT.

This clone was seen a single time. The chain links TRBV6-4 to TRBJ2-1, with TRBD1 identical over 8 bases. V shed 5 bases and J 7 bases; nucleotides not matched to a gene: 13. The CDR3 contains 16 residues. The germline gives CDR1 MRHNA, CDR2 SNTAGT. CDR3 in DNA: TGTGCCAGCAGTCCGGCGGGCAGGGGGCGCAGGAATGAGCAGTTCTTC. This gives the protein CASSPAGRGRRNEQFF.

DNA for the CDR3: TGTGCCAGCAGCATGGACTCGTACAATGAGCAGTTCTTC. As protein: CASSMDSYNEQFF. The chain links TRBV12-3 or TRBV12-4 to TRBJ2-1; possible D gene TRBD2, 5 bases. The length of the CDR3 is 13 residues. V shed 6 bases and J shed 4 bases, with 10 bases lying between them.

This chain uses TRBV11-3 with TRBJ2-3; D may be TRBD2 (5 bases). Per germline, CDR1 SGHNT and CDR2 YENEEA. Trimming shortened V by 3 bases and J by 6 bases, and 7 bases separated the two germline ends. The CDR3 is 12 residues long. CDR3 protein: CASSFPGDTQYF. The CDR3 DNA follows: TGTGCCAGCAGCTTTCCGGGGGATACGCAGTATTTT.

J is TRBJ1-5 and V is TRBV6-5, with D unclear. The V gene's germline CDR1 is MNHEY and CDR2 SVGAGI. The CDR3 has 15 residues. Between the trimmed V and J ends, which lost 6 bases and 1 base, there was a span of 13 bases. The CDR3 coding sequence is TGTGCCAGCAGATCCCTCGGGTCCAGCAATCAGCCCCAGCATTTT. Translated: CASRSLGSSNQPQHF.

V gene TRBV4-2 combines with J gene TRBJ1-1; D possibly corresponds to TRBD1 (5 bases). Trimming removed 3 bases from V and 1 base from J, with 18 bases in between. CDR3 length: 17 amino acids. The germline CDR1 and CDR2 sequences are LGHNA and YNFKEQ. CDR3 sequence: CASSQSSGPPSNTEAFF. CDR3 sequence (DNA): TGTGCCAGCAGCCAGTCTTCAGGGCCGCCATCGAACACTGAAGCTTTCTTT.

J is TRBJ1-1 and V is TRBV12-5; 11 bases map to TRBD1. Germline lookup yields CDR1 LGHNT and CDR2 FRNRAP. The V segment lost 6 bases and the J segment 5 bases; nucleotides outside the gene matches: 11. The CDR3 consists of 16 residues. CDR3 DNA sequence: TGTGCTAGTGGCTCCCTACCGGGACAGGGGGGGACTGAAGCTTTCTTT. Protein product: CASGSLPGQGGTEAFF.

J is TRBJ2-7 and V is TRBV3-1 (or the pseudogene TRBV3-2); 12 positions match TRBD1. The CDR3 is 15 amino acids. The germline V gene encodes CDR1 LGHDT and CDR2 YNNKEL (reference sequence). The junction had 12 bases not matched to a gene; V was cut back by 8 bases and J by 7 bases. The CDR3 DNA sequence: TGTGCCAGCGTGCTAACCGGGACAGGGGGCGAAGAGCAGTACTTC. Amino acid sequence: CASVLTGTGGEEQYF.

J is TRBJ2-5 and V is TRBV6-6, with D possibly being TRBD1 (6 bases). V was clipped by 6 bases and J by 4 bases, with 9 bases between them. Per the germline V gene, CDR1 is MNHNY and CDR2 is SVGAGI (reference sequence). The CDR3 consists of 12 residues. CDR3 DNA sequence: TGTGCCAGCAGACAGGGTGGAGAGACCCAGTACTTC. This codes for CASRQGGETQYF.

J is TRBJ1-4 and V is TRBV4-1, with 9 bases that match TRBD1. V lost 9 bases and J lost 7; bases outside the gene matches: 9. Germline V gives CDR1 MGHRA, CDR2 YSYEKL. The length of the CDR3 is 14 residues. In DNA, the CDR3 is TGCGCCAGTTCCCCGGGACAGGGTGTTGAAAAACTGTTTTTT. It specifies CASSPGQGVEKLFF.

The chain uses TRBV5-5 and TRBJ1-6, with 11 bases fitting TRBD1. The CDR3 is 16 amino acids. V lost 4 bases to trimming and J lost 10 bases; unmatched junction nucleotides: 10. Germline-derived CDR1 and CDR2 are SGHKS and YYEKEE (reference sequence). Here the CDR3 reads CASSTTAGTGGSPLHF. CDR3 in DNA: TGTGCCAGCAGCACCACGGCAGGGACAGGGGGATCACCCCTCCACTTT.

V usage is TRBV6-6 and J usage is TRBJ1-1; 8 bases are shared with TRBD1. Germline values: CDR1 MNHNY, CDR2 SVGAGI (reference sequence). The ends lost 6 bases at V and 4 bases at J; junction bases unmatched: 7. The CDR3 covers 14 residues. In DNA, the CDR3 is TGTGCCAGCAGCTCACAGGGGGTGGGCACTGAAGCTTTCTTT. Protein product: CASSSQGVGTEAFF.

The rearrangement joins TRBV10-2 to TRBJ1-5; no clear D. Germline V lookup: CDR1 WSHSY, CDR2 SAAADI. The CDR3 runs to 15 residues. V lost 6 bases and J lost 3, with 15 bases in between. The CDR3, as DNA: TGCGCCAGCAGGCCAGTAGACTACCCCAATCAGCCCCAGCATTTT. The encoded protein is CASRPVDYPNQPQHF.

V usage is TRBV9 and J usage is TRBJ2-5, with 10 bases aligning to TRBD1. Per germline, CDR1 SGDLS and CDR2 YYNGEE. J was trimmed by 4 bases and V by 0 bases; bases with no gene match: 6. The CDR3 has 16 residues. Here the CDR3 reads CASSVGGTGDGETQYF. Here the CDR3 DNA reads TGTGCCAGCAGCGTAGGGGGGACAGGGGATGGAGAGACCCAGTACTTC.

Written as DNA, the CDR3 is TGTGCCAGCAGCCTTCGGACTGCCACAGATACGCAGTATTTT. Its translation is CASSLRTATDTQYF. V usage is TRBV3-1 (or the pseudogene TRBV3-2) and J usage is TRBJ2-3; TRBD2 is a possible D gene (5 bases). The CDR3 has 14 amino acids. Trimming stripped 4 bases from V and 2 bases from J, with 10 bases between. Per germline, CDR1 LGHDT and CDR2 YNNKEL (reference sequence).